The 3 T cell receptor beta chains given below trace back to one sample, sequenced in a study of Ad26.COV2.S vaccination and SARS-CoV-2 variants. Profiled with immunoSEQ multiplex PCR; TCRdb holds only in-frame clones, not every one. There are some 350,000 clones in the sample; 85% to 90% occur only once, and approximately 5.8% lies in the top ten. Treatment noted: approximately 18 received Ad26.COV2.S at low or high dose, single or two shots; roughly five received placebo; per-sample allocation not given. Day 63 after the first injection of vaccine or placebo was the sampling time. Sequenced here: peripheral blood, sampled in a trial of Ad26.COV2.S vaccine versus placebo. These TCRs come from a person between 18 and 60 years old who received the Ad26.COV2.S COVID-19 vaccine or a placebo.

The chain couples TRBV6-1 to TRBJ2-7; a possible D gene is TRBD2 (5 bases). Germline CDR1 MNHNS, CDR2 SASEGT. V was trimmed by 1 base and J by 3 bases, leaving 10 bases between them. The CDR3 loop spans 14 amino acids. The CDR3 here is CASSEVGRGYEQYV. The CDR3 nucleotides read TGTGCCAGCAGTGAAGTGGGGAGAGGCTACGAGCAGTACGTC.

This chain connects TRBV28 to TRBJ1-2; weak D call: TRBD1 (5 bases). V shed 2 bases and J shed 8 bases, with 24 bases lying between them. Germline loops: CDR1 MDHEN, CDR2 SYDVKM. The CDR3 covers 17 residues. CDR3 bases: TGTGCCAGCAGTTTACCGAATCACGGGGGAATCTCTGGCGGCTACACCTTC. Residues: CASSLPNHGGISGGYTF.

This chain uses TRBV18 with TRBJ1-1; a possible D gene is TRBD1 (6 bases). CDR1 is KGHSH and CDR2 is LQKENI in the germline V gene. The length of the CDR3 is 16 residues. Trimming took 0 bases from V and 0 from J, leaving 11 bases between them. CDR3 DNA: TGTGCCAGCTCACCACCGGGAGGACAGATGAACACTGAAGCTTTCTTT. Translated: CASSPPGGQMNTEAFF.